This T cell receptor beta chain is from a study of neoadjuvant nivolumab and ipilimumab in lung cancer. Profiled with immunoSEQ multiplex PCR; TCRdb holds only in-frame clones, not every one. Of about 26,000 clones in the sample, around 80% were seen once. This CDR3 is built from 14 residues. Trimming at V came to 4 bases and at J to 4 bases, leaving 4 bases not matched to a gene. Germline V CDR1 and CDR2: SGHRS, YFSETQ. The sample in question was peripheral blood, obtained before neoadjuvant nivolumab, alone or with ipilimumab. The V gene is TRBV5-1, the J gene TRBJ2-3; the match to TRBD1 covers 9 bases. This receptor was obtained from an adult with non-small cell lung cancer. The CDR3 sequence: CASSLWDRADTQYF. In DNA, the CDR3 is TGCGCCAGCAGCCTCTGGGACAGGGCAGATACGCAGTATTTT.